This is a list of T cell receptor beta chains from one sample in a study of shared clonotypes between healthy human individuals. Method: immunoSEQ multiplex PCR; TCRdb's copy keeps in-frame clones and lacks some. The sample shows approximately 2,200,000 clones, approximately 94% of them seen only once. Material: naive CD8+ T cells from PBMCs. The receptors were gathered from a man younger than 35 in good health. Some clones in this sample may be carry-over from other donors' samples. CDR3s include the opening cysteine and the closing phenylalanine or tryptophan. Fields, in order: V gene, D gene, clone size, J gene, CDR3 protein, CDR3 DNA. The D gene is left open where the match is weak. Clone sizes are given selectively: once, few, many, or a class where the clone is expanded.

TRBV4-3	NA	NA	TRBJ2-7	CASSPGPLSSYEQYF	TGCGCCAGCAGCCCCGGCCCACTCAGCTCCTACGAGCAGTACTTC
TRBV7-9	NA	NA	TRBJ2-1	CASTQLGKYNEQFF	TGTGCCAGCACCCAGTTAGGAAAATACAATGAGCAGTTCTTC
TRBV23-1	TRBD2	NA	TRBJ2-5	CASTTGGTRNYQETQYF	TGCGCCAGCACCACGGGGGGGACTAGAAACTACCAAGAGACCCAGTACTTC
TRBV5-1	TRBD2	once	TRBJ2-7	CASSLGLAGVHSYEQYF	TGCGCCAGCAGCTTGGGACTAGCGGGAGTCCACTCCTACGAGCAGTACTTC
TRBV28	NA	NA	TRBJ2-7	CASSLAGSYEQYF	TGTGCCAGCAGTCTCGCAGGTTCCTACGAGCAGTACTTC
TRBV30	NA	NA	TRBJ2-7	CAWTGNGYEQYF	TGTGCCTGGACGGGGAATGGTTACGAGCAGTACTTC
TRBV14	NA	NA	TRBJ2-2	CASSQDRFTGELFF	TGTGCCAGCAGCCAAGATCGGTTCACCGGGGAGCTGTTTTTT
TRBV15	NA	NA	TRBJ2-3	CATSGRDSYTDTQYF	TGTGCCACCAGCGGGCGGGACTCCTACACAGATACGCAGTATTTT
TRBV27	NA	once	TRBJ1-2	CASTKNRGYGYTF	TGTGCCAGTACCAAGAATAGGGGCTATGGCTACACCTTC
TRBV5-4	TRBD2	NA	TRBJ2-7	CASSWKRELSYEQYF	TGTGCCAGCAGCTGGAAGCGGGAGCTGAGCTACGAGCAGTACTTC
TRBV27	NA	NA	TRBJ2-5	CASSLGRRWEETQYF	TGTGCCAGCAGTTTGGGCCGCCGCTGGGAGGAGACCCAGTACTTC
TRBV27	NA	NA	TRBJ2-7	CASSLSGRQREQYF	TGTGCCAGCAGTCTGTCCGGGCGCCAGCGGGAGCAGTACTTC
TRBV29-1	NA	NA	TRBJ2-7	CSVEFSGAYEQYF	TGCAGCGTTGAATTTTCCGGCGCCTACGAGCAGTACTTC
TRBV28	NA	once	TRBJ2-7	CASSLWGTSYEQYF	TGTGCCAGCAGTTTATGGGGGACCTCCTACGAGCAGTACTTC
TRBV28	TRBD2	NA	TRBJ2-7	CASSLSRTGTSGDYEQYF	TGTGCCAGCAGTTTATCCCGGACAGGGACTAGCGGAGACTACGAGCAGTACTTC
TRBV7-8	NA	NA	TRBJ1-5	CASSLGGRALAQHF	TGTGCCAGCAGCTTAGGGGGAAGGGCTTTGGCCCAGCATTTT
TRBV7-9	NA	NA	TRBJ2-5	CASSHREDGVQETQYF	TGTGCCAGCAGTCACAGGGAGGACGGGGTCCAAGAGACCCAGTACTTC
TRBV27	NA	NA	TRBJ2-7	CASSLNSPYEQYF	TGTGCCAGCAGTTTAAACTCCCCCTACGAGCAGTACTTC
TRBV21-1	NA	NA	TRBJ2-7	CASTRTGGGYEQYF	TGTGCCAGCACCCGGACAGGGGGGGGTTACGAGCAGTACTTC
TRBV9	TRBD1	NA	TRBJ2-7	CASSAGGSYEQYF	TGTGCCAGCAGCGCAGGGGGCTCCTACGAGCAGTACTTC
TRBV6-1	NA	NA	TRBJ2-6	CASSPWGQGANVLTF	TGTGCCAGCAGTCCTTGGGGGCAGGGAGCCAACGTCCTGACTTTC
TRBV29-1	TRBD2	NA	TRBJ2-7	CSAYKAGASYEQYF	TGCAGCGCCTATAAAGCGGGAGCTTCCTACGAGCAGTACTTC
TRBV4-1	TRBD2	NA	TRBJ2-2	CASSQYMGTSGTGELFF	TGCGCCAGCAGCCAGTATATGGGGACTAGCGGCACCGGGGAGCTGTTTTTT
TRBV5-1	TRBD2	NA	TRBJ2-7	CASSFGLAGGISYEQYF	TGCGCCAGCAGCTTTGGGCTAGCGGGAGGTATATCCTACGAGCAGTACTTC
TRBV6-1	TRBD2	once	TRBJ2-1	CATLGLAVIGFF	TGTGCCACCCTGGGACTAGCGGTGATTGGGTTCTTC
TRBV27	TRBD1	NA	TRBJ1-2	CASSSRQGRGYGYTF	TGTGCCAGCAGTTCCAGACAGGGAAGGGGCTATGGCTACACCTTC
TRBV7-6	NA	NA	TRBJ2-7	CASSASTDRSYEQYF	TGTGCCAGCAGCGCCTCTACAGATCGCTCCTACGAGCAGTACTTC